These 21 T cell receptor beta chains came from one sample sequenced in a study of response to subunit inactivated influenza vaccine (dated by TCRdb to the late 2010s). The library was obtained by RT-PCR. Sequencing relied on an Illumina HiSeq 2500. TCRdb redid the processing of the public reads, applying fastp at Q25 and MiXCR, and retained in-frame beta chains. Every CDR3 protein is listed once, alongside the most common genes and DNA of its rows. For this sample the table gives about 700,000 distinct CDR3 sequences, of which roughly 14% were detected only once. Together, the top ten hold 5.5% to 7% of the sample. The sample was PBMCs from blood, taken around 14 days before vaccination. These TCRs come from a man in his forties or fifties who received an inactivated influenza vaccine. Donor details come from another sample of the same person, matched by shared clones.

The V gene is TRBV14, the J gene TRBJ2-1; no reliable D call. Germline CDR1 and CDR2: SGHDN and FVKESK. Trimming stripped 4 bases from V and 9 bases from J, with 10 bases between. This CDR3 has 12 amino acids. The CDR3 sequence is CASSPAASEQFF. The CDR3, as DNA: TGTGCCAGCAGCCCGGCGGCGAGTGAGCAGTTCTTC. The whole variable domain, remainder taken from reference TRBV14 and TRBJ2-1, is EAGVTQFPSHSVIEKGQTVTLRCDPISGHDNLYWYRRVMGKEIKFLLHFVKESKQDESGMPNNRFLAERTGGTYSTLKVQPAELEDSGVYFCASSPAASEQFFGPGTRLTVL.

This clonotype was counted only a few times. The V and J genes are TRBV12-3 or TRBV12-4 and TRBJ1-5; D gene unclear. This CDR3 is built from 14 residues. The V end was cut by 7 bases, the J end by 3 bases, with 13 bases between. The CDR3 DNA follows: TGTGCCAGCACCACGGGCCCGGCCAATCAGCCCCAGCATTTT. Translation: CASTTGPANQPQHF.

This clonotype occurred many times. One end of the junction is discordant with germline, which a read error may explain. This chain connects TRBV5-1 to TRBJ2-5; weak D call: TRBD1 (6 bases). Germline lookup yields CDR1 SGHRS and CDR2 YFSETQ. This CDR3 contains 14 residues. The CDR3: CASSLWAGEETQYF. The CDR3 coding sequence is TGTGCCAGCAGTTTATGGGCAGGGGAAGAGACCCAGTACTTC.

This chain connects TRBV2 to TRBJ2-5, with D perhaps TRBD2 (6 bases). V was cut by 8 bases and J by 5 bases, with 9 bases left in between. This CDR3 has 11 residues. Germline values: CDR1 SNHLY, CDR2 FYNNEI. CDR3 bases: TGTGCCAGCGGAGGGGATGAGACCCAGTACTTC. Encoded protein: CASGGDETQYF.

This clonotype was recorded at least ten times. The chain links TRBV2 to TRBJ2-7, with 10 bases matching TRBD2. CDR3 length equals 16 residues. V lost 1 base and J lost 0; bases outside the gene matches: 3. In germline, CDR1 is SNHLY, CDR2 FYNNEI. The CDR3 spells CASSEVSGGLSYEQYF. Here the CDR3 DNA reads TGTGCCAGCAGTGAAGTTAGCGGGGGGCTCTCCTACGAGCAGTACTTC.

In DNA, the CDR3 is TGTGCCAGCAGTGAACGGCTGAACACTGAAGCTTTCTTT. Translation gives CASSERLNTEAFF. The chain links TRBV2 to TRBJ1-1, with unresolved D. In germline, CDR1 is SNHLY, CDR2 FYNNEI. The CDR3 is made up of 13 amino acids. V gave up 2 bases and J gave up 0 bases, with 4 bases separating them.

This clonotype turned up a few times. The V and J genes are TRBV28 and TRBJ2-5, with D unresolved. V was trimmed by 3 bases and J by 5 bases, leaving 7 bases between them. The CDR3 sequence is 12 residues long. Germline V gives CDR1 MDHEN, CDR2 SYDVKM. Here the CDR3 reads CASSFILETQYF. CDR3 nucleotide sequence: TGTGCCAGCAGTTTTATTTTGGAGACCCAGTACTTC.

This clonotype was observed many times. J is TRBJ2-7 and V is TRBV7-2; 7 bases match TRBD1. The ends lost 0 bases at V and 3 bases at J; junction bases unmatched: 2. Germline loops: CDR1 SGHTA, CDR2 FQGNSA. The CDR3 sequence is 14 residues long. CDR3 DNA: TGTGCCAGCAGCTTAGCGGGGACAGACTACGAGCAGTACTTC. It encodes CASSLAGTDYEQYF.

The rearrangement uses TRBV3-1 and TRBJ2-1, with 8 nucleotides matching TRBD2. Germline V gene data show CDR1 as LGHDT and CDR2 as YNNKEL (reference sequence). The CDR3 length is 15 residues. V was clipped by 3 bases and J by 8 bases; unmatched bases: 9. The CDR3 protein is CASSQGGTSWDEQFF. The DNA of the CDR3 is TGTGCCAGCAGCCAGGGGGGGACTAGTTGGGATGAGCAGTTCTTC.

J is TRBJ2-1 and V is TRBV10-3; tentatively, D is TRBD1 or TRBD2 (9 bases each). CDR3 size: 19 residues. Looked up from germline, CDR1 is ENHRY and CDR2 is SYGVKD. Trimming shortened V by 6 bases and J by 0 bases, and 24 bases separated the two germline ends. CDR3 sequence reads: CAISLTGGTSTSSYNEQFF. CDR3 DNA sequence: TGTGCCATCAGCTTGACAGGGGGGACTAGCACCAGCTCCTACAATGAGCAGTTCTTC.

This clonotype appeared a few times. The chain employs TRBV11-2 and TRBJ1-6; a possible D gene is TRBD1 (6 bases). V was trimmed by 5 bases and J by 9 bases, leaving 17 bases between them. The CDR3 totals 15 residues. Per the germline V gene, CDR1 is SGHAT and CDR2 is FQNNGV. CDR3 bases: TGTGCCAGCAGCGCTAATACAGGGAATTTTTCACCCCTCCACTTT. This translates into CASSANTGNFSPLHF.

This clonotype has just a few counts. V and J are TRBV18 and TRBJ1-1, with D unresolved. CDR3 length: 15 amino acids. Germline values: CDR1 KGHSH, CDR2 LQKENI. Between the trimmed V and J ends, which lost 3 bases and 6 bases, there was a span of 17 bases. The CDR3 sequence is CASSPAGVARAEAFF. CDR3 DNA sequence: TGTGCCAGCTCACCGGCCGGGGTTGCAAGGGCTGAAGCTTTCTTT. Using reference TRBV18 and TRBJ1-1 for the parts outside the CDR3, the full variable domain is NAGVMQNPRHLVRRRGQEARLRCSPMKGHSHVYWYRQLPEEGLKFMVYLQKENIIDESGMPKERFSAEFPKEGPSILRIQQVVRGDSAAYFCASSPAGVARAEAFFGQGTRLTVV.

This chain uses TRBV7-2 with TRBJ2-7, with 8 nucleotides matching TRBD1. The CDR3 has 16 residues. Germline V CDR1 and CDR2: SGHTA, FQGNSA. V was pared by 4 bases and J by 2 bases, with 10 bases of the junction left unmatched. The CDR3 here is CASSSTSGQGPYEQYF. In DNA, the CDR3 is TGTGCCAGCAGCTCAACCTCCGGACAGGGCCCCTACGAGCAGTACTTC.

The rearrangement joins TRBV12-3 or TRBV12-4 to TRBJ1-2; possibly TRBD1 for D (6 bases). This CDR3 is built from 14 residues. V lost 5 bases and J lost 0, with 10 bases in between. The CDR3 here is CASSGGQTNYGYTF. CDR3 nucleotides: TGTGCCAGCAGTGGAGGACAGACTAACTATGGCTACACCTTC.

The count of this clonotype is one. The CDR3 here is CASSYPAPGPGQGFDRYGYTF. The CDR3 DNA follows: TGTGCCAGCAGTTACCCCGCGCCCGGTCCGGGACAGGGGTTCGACCGGTATGGCTACACCTTC. This rearrangement joins TRBV6-2 or TRBV6-3 to TRBJ1-2; 10 bases match TRBD1. The junction had 23 bases not matched to a gene; V was cut back by 2 bases and J by 5 bases. Germline CDR1 MNHEY, CDR2 SVGEGT. The CDR3 has 21 amino acids.

The chain recombines TRBV20-1 with TRBJ2-5; D is perhaps TRBD1 (6 bases). The length of the CDR3 is 13 residues. Germline assignment: CDR1 DFQATT and CDR2 SNEGSKA (reference sequence). The CDR3 bases are TGCAGCTATACCGGGACACAAGGAGAGACCCAGTACTTC. Amino acid sequence: CSYTGTQGETQYF.

This clonotype was observed at least ten times. The chain combines TRBV28 with TRBJ1-3; no firm D call. This CDR3 spans 11 amino acids. The germline CDR1 and CDR2 sequences are MDHEN and SYDVKM. The V and J ends lost 10 bases and 1 base respectively, with 5 bases between them. The CDR3 DNA follows: TGTGCCACCATATCTGGAAACACCATATATTTT. This sequence encodes CATISGNTIYF.

This clonotype was found a few times. This rearrangement joins TRBV9 to TRBJ2-5; a weak D match, TRBD1 (6 bases). Germline V lookup: CDR1 SGDLS, CDR2 YYNGEE. This CDR3 region has 16 residues. Trimming removed 0 bases from V and 2 bases from J, with 14 bases in between. CDR3 sequence reads: CASSVAPGTLQETQYF. The DNA of the CDR3 is TGTGCCAGCAGCGTAGCCCCAGGGACACTTCAAGAGACCCAGTACTTC.

This clonotype showed up many times. V usage is TRBV5-1 and J usage is TRBJ1-5; TRBD1 aligns across 7 bases. The CDR3 is 13 residues long. Losses at the gene ends were 4 bases for V and 7 bases for J; bases not matched to a gene: 5. CDR1 is SGHRS, CDR2 YFSETQ, per germline. Written as DNA, the CDR3 is TGCGCCAGCAGCCCGGGACAGTCCCAGCCCCAGCATTTT. Amino acid sequence: CASSPGQSQPQHF.

The chain joins TRBV6-2 or TRBV6-3 to TRBJ2-7; TRBD2 agrees at 10 bases. The length of the CDR3 is 16 residues. The V segment lost 0 bases and the J segment 4 bases; nucleotides outside the gene matches: 6. Germline V gene lookup returns CDR1 MNHEY and CDR2 SVGEGT. The CDR3 sequence: CASSYSLPSGGYEQYF. The CDR3 region has the DNA TGTGCCAGCAGTTACTCGTTACCTAGCGGGGGTTACGAGCAGTACTTC.

The CDR3 coding sequence is TGTGCCAGCACCACCCCCGGGCAGGGGGGCCAGAACACTGAAGCTTTCTTT. Its protein product is CASTTPGQGGQNTEAFF. This sequence joins TRBV7-9 and TRBJ1-1, with TRBD1 matching over 7 bases. The CDR3 runs to 17 residues. V shed 7 bases and J 1 base; nucleotides not matched to a gene: 15. The germline V gene has CDR1 SEHNR and CDR2 FQNEAQ (reference sequence).